These 19 T cell receptor beta chains came from one sample sequenced in a study of shared clonotypes between healthy human individuals. Sequencing used immunoSEQ multiplex PCR; TCRdb keeps in-frame clones, though not all of them. Of 2 million to 2.5 million clones in the sample, 90% to 95% were seen once. The source material was naive CD4+ T cells sorted from blood. Subset indicated: CD45RA+ positively selected. The receptors derive from a man aged 18 to 30 in good health.

This chain connects TRBV29-1 to TRBJ1-1, with D uncertain. CDR1 is SQVTM and CDR2 is ANQGSEA in the germline V gene. The CDR3 extends over 13 amino acids. The ends were cut back, 4 bases at V and 5 bases at J, with 14 bases in the middle. As DNA, the CDR3 is TGCAGCGTTGGTGAGGCTTCGTGGACTGAAGCTTTCTTT. This codes for CSVGEASWTEAFF.

V is TRBV5-1 and J is TRBJ1-6, with unresolved D. The V and J ends lost 5 bases and 7 bases respectively, with 25 bases between them. The CDR3 has 18 residues. In germline, CDR1 is SGHRS, CDR2 YFSETQ. The CDR3 loop is CASSLRVVTGSMNSPLHF. CDR3 nucleotides: TGCGCCAGCAGTCTCCGAGTAGTAACCGGCAGTATGAATTCACCCCTCCACTTT.

V gene TRBV28 combines with J gene TRBJ2-2; 7 bases are a match to TRBD1. J lost 6 bases, V lost 2 bases, and 3 bases had no gene match. CDR3 size: 14 residues. Germline V gene data show CDR1 as MDHEN and CDR2 as SYDVKM. CDR3 DNA sequence: TGTGCCAGCAGTTTACCCGGACAGGCCGGGGAGCTGTTTTTT. Translated: CASSLPGQAGELFF.

The CDR3, as DNA: TGTGCCACCAGCAGGGGGGACGGCCCGGGTAATGAAAAACTGTTTTTT. Protein sequence: CATSRGDGPGNEKLFF. V gene TRBV15 combines with J gene TRBJ1-4, with D possibly being TRBD1 (5 bases). The CDR3 is 16 residues long. V was cut by 3 bases and J by 4 bases, with 15 bases left in between. CDR1 is LNHNV and CDR2 is YYDKDF in the germline V gene (reference sequence).

This clone showed up just once. The chain employs TRBV5-4 and TRBJ2-3, with a possible D match to TRBD2 (5 bases). The CDR3 spans 16 residues. V lost 4 bases, J lost 3 bases, and 18 bases lay in between. Looked up from germline, CDR1 is SGHNT and CDR2 is YYREEE (reference sequence). The CDR3 sequence: CASSPGSPTPTDTQYF. As DNA, the CDR3 is TGTGCCAGCAGCCCGGGGTCCCCCACCCCGACAGATACGCAGTATTTT.

The chain employs TRBV19 and TRBJ1-2; perhaps TRBD1 as D (5 bases). Germline-derived CDR1 and CDR2 are LNHDA and SQIVND (reference sequence). V dropped 1 base and J dropped 6 bases, with 9 bases sitting between them. The CDR3 has 13 residues. The CDR3 loop reads CASSIGGSDGYTF. Here the CDR3 DNA reads TGTGCCAGTAGTATAGGGGGCAGCGATGGCTACACCTTC. Combining the CDR3 with reference TRBV19 and TRBJ1-2 gives the whole variable domain DGGITQSPKYLFRKEGQNVTLSCEQNLNHDAMYWYRQDPGQGLRLIYYSQIVNDFQKGDIAEGYSVSREKKESFPLTVTSAQKNPTAFYLCASSIGGSDGYTFGSGTRLTVV.

In its sample, this clone was seen a few times. Other nucleotide sequences from this sample produce the same CDR3. The chain combines TRBV5-4 with TRBJ1-1, with 9 bases lining up with TRBD1. V gave up 4 bases and J gave up 1 base; unmatched junction bases: 2. The germline V gene encodes CDR1 SGHNT and CDR2 YYREEE (reference sequence). CDR3 length equals 14 residues. CDR3 nucleotides: TGTGCCAGCAGCAGGGGACAGGGGAACACTGAAGCTTTCTTT. Protein sequence: CASSRGQGNTEAFF.

With respect to this clone: This sample includes further DNA sequences coding for the same CDR3. The rearrangement joins TRBV4-1 to TRBJ2-5; 8 bases map to TRBD1. This CDR3 region has 15 residues. The J segment lost 0 bases and the V segment lost 2 bases, leaving 2 bases of the junction unmatched. Germline loops: CDR1 MGHRA, CDR2 YSYEKL. This CDR3 is CASSQPDRDQETQYF. The CDR3 coding sequence is TGCGCCAGCAGCCAACCGGACAGGGACCAAGAGACCCAGTACTTC.

This chain connects TRBV6-6 to TRBJ1-6; no firm D call. The CDR3 consists of 12 residues. Germline values: CDR1 MNHNY, CDR2 SVGAGI (reference sequence). V gave up 4 bases and J gave up 9 bases, with 7 bases separating them. The DNA of the CDR3 is TGTGCCAGCAGTTCTCTGGGTTCACCCCTCCACTTT. It codes for CASSSLGSPLHF.

The rearrangement joins TRBV9 to TRBJ1-6, with a weak D call TRBD1 (5 bases). The CDR3 covers 14 residues. The germline V gene encodes CDR1 SGDLS and CDR2 YYNGEE. Trimming cost V 0 bases and J 9 bases, with 10 bases left between them. The CDR3 is CASSVATGGSPLHF. CDR3 DNA sequence: TGTGCCAGCAGCGTAGCTACAGGCGGTTCACCCCTCCACTTT.

As to this clone: This CDR3 is also generated by other DNA sequences in the sample. The chain couples TRBV5-1 to TRBJ2-3; the D is unclear. Germline assignment: CDR1 SGHRS and CDR2 YFSETQ. The V end lost 3 bases, the J end lost 1 base, and 9 bases lay between the germline ends. This CDR3 is 14 amino acids long. The CDR3 is CASSSNPGTDTQYF. Here the CDR3 DNA reads TGCGCCAGCAGCTCCAATCCAGGCACAGATACGCAGTATTTT.

The rearrangement uses TRBV30 and TRBJ2-7; possibly TRBD2 for D (7 bases). Between the trimmed V and J ends, which lost 0 bases and 1 base, there was a span of 22 bases. CDR3 size: 18 residues. Germline V CDR1 and CDR2: GTSNPN, SVGIG (reference sequence). The CDR3 DNA sequence: TGTGCCTGGAGTGTACCCCACGGGGGAGGGGGGATTTCCTACGAGCAGTACTTC. This encodes CAWSVPHGGGGISYEQYF.

The chain couples TRBV18 to TRBJ2-3; D uncertain. The CDR3 totals 19 residues. Germline CDR1 KGHSH, CDR2 LQKENI. Trimming cost V 2 bases and J 2 bases, with 23 bases left between them. This CDR3 is CASSPARDPRWGYTDTQYF. The DNA for the CDR3 is TGTGCCAGCTCACCAGCAAGGGATCCGCGTTGGGGTTACACAGATACGCAGTATTTT.

This clone is a singleton in its sample. The genes are TRBV12-5 and TRBJ2-3; D is unclear. The CDR3 has 15 residues. V lost 0 bases and J lost 2, with 9 bases in between. Germline V gives CDR1 LGHNT, CDR2 FRNRAP. DNA for the CDR3: TGTGCTAGTGGTTTGGTAAACTGGTACACAGATACGCAGTATTTT. It encodes CASGLVNWYTDTQYF.

The chain couples TRBV5-1 to TRBJ1-6; D is unresolved. Germline lookup yields CDR1 SGHRS and CDR2 YFSETQ. Trimming removed 0 bases from V and 5 bases from J, with 12 bases in between. The length of the CDR3 is 16 residues. CDR3 sequence reads: CASSLAEAANNSPLHF. The DNA for the CDR3 is TGCGCCAGCAGCTTGGCAGAAGCCGCTAATAATTCACCCCTCCACTTT.

Worth noting for this clone: The same CDR3 arises from other DNA sequences in this sample as well. The genes are TRBV30 and TRBJ1-4, with D unresolved. Deletions cut 1 base from V and 5 bases from J, with 5 bases between. The CDR3 loop spans 12 amino acids. Germline CDR1 GTSNPN, CDR2 SVGIG (reference sequence). This chain's CDR3 is CAWSARNEKLFF. In DNA, the CDR3 is TGTGCCTGGAGTGCGAGGAATGAAAAACTGTTTTTT.

This chain links TRBV10-3 with TRBJ2-3; D remains unclear. Trimming cost V 11 bases and J 2 bases, with 23 bases left between them. The V gene's germline CDR1 is ENHRY and CDR2 SYGVKD. The length of the CDR3 is 16 residues. CDR3 sequence (DNA): TGTGCCGCCTCAGGTGCCCCGAACCTCTTCACAGATACGCAGTATTTT. Protein product: CAASGAPNLFTDTQYF.

The chain uses TRBV10-1 and TRBJ2-2; unclear D gene. The CDR3 contains 12 residues. Germline V CDR1 and CDR2: WNHNN, SYGVQD (reference sequence). V was trimmed by 5 bases and J by 7 bases, leaving 8 bases between them. The CDR3 loop is CASSRSDGELFF. The CDR3, as DNA: TGCGCCAGCAGTCGGTCAGACGGGGAGCTGTTTTTT.

The chain joins TRBV6-5 to TRBJ1-1; D gene ambiguous. Trimming cost V 3 bases and J 4 bases, with 9 bases left between them. Per germline, CDR1 MNHEY and CDR2 SVGAGI. The CDR3 loop spans 13 amino acids. CDR3 protein: CASSYNLFTEAFF. The CDR3, as DNA: TGTGCCAGCAGTTATAATCTTTTCACTGAAGCTTTCTTT.